The sequence of this TCR beta chain was determined in a study of cytomegalovirus exposure and HLA in healthy donors. Study conclusions and caveats: It was in a later analysis that TCR association rates were seen to vary by HLA locus, highest for DRB1 and lowest for HLA-C.

The CDR3 contains 16 residues. In the PCR, 60 Vbeta and 13 Jbeta primers were used. The data were produced by immunoSEQ multiplex PCR, yet TCRdb's version contains in-frame clones alone and is incomplete. The sample contains about 270,000 clones, 72% of which appear only once. This clone was counted only a few times. Its matching antigen is unknown. Sequencing used PBMCs. J is TRBJ2-2 and V is TRBV21-1; TRBD2, the table's D call, lacks a check against the DNA. TRBV21-1 is classified as a pseudogene. This clonotype was sampled from a female donor in good health and CMV-seronegative. The CDR3 bases are TGTGCCAGCAGCATCCGGGGGGCAGGGGAGGGCGGGGAGCTGTTTTTT. This gives the protein CASSIRGAGEGGELFF.